This TCR beta chain derives from a study of cytomegalovirus exposure and HLA in healthy donors. The CDR3 totals 11 residues. V dropped 4 bases and J dropped 5 bases, with 6 bases sitting between them. CDR1 is MNHEY and CDR2 is SMNVEV in the germline V gene (reference sequence). The study, taken as a whole, reports: Rarity characterized most TCR sequences, yet some public TCRs appeared in many donors. According to the study, around 180 TCR beta chains were cytomegalovirus-associated.

The table came from immunoSEQ multiplex PCR; TCRdb's copy has only in-frame clones and leaves some out. The sample consists of about 110,000 clones, around 85% of them appearing once. On this clone itself: The target antigen is unknown.

The chain carries TRBV27 and TRBJ2-7, with D hard to call. The sample comprised PBMCs. This clonotype originated in a woman aged 18-30 years in good health and CMV-seronegative. The CDR3 protein is CASSSVNEQYF. CDR3 DNA: TGTGCCAGCAGTTCAGTAAACGAGCAGTACTTC.